The 32 T cell receptor beta chains reported below all come from one sample, sequenced in a study of T cells after posttransplantation cyclophosphamide. Assay used: immunoSEQ multiplex PCR; TCRdb lists only in-frame clones, some missing. The sample has approximately 25,000 clones, none seen only once. Treatment was busulfan-fludarabine conditioning, a marrow graft, and cyclophosphamide on days +3 and +4. Here the sequenced sample was PBMCs, taken after allogeneic stem cell transplant with posttransplant cyclophosphamide. These receptors all come from a male patient in his late teens or twenties who received an allogeneic stem cell transplant from a related donor, was CMV-positive, and had no GVHD. Certain T cells may be donor cells from the graft.

The sample holds many counts of this clone. The rearrangement links TRBV11-2 to TRBJ1-1; D gene uncertain. CDR1 and CDR2 (germline): SGHAT, FQNNGV. Trimming stripped 0 bases from V and 0 bases from J, with 5 bases between. This CDR3 has 14 amino acids. CDR3 coding DNA: TGTGCCAGCAGCTTAGATACGGTGAACACTGAAGCTTTCTTT. Its translation is CASSLDTVNTEAFF.

This clone occurred many times. V and J are TRBV27 and TRBJ1-2; 8 nucleotides line up with TRBD1. V gave up 1 base and J gave up 7 bases; unmatched junction bases: 8. The V gene's germline CDR1 is MNHEY and CDR2 SMNVEV (reference sequence). The CDR3 is made up of 15 amino acids. The CDR3 loop reads CASSLFQGAVGGYTF. As DNA, the CDR3 is TGTGCCAGCAGTTTATTTCAGGGGGCGGTTGGTGGCTACACCTTC.

This clone was seen at least ten times. The chain uses TRBV5-4 and TRBJ2-3, with TRBD1 matching over 7 bases. The V gene end was trimmed by 4 bases and the J gene end by 4 bases; junction bases not matched to a gene: 6. The CDR3 totals 14 residues. Germline lookup yields CDR1 SGHNT and CDR2 YYREEE (reference sequence). CDR3 coding DNA: TGTGCCAGCAGCCTAACAGGGGCCGCAGATACGCAGTATTTT. This gives the protein CASSLTGAADTQYF.

This clone was recorded at least ten times. The rearrangement joins TRBV19 to TRBJ2-3; 9 positions agree with TRBD2. Trimming cost V 4 bases and J 8 bases; bases outside gene matches: 4. Germline V gives CDR1 LNHDA, CDR2 SQIVND (reference sequence). This CDR3 spans 13 amino acids. CDR3 coding DNA: TGTGCCAGTAGTAGCGGGGGGGCAGGTACGCAGTATTTT. Amino acid sequence: CASSSGGAGTQYF.

This rearrangement joins TRBV7-9 to TRBJ2-5, with 12 bases identical to TRBD2. The DNA end lines up better with TRBJ2-7; the J call may be wrong. CDR3 length equals 15 residues. Germline loops: CDR1 SEHNR, CDR2 FQNEAQ (reference sequence). CDR3 protein: CASSSAGTSGYEQYF. DNA for the CDR3: TGTGCCAGCAGCTCAGCCGGGACTAGCGGGTACGAGCAGTACTTC.

This clone came up many times. This rearrangement joins TRBV13 to TRBJ1-4; 7 positions match TRBD1. CDR1 and CDR2 (germline): PRHDT, FYEKMQ (reference sequence). CDR3 length: 14 amino acids. J gave up 8 bases and V 1 base, and 4 bases lay outside the gene matches. Here the CDR3 reads CASSLARGQEKLFF. In DNA form, the CDR3 reads TGTGCCAGCAGCTTAGCCAGGGGACAGGAAAAACTGTTTTTT.

This clone was seen at least ten times. The chain is built from TRBV28 and TRBJ2-1; tentative D call: TRBD2 (6 bases). Germline CDR1 is MDHEN and CDR2 is SYDVKM. V was cut by 0 bases and J by 2 bases, with 11 bases left in between. The CDR3 is 16 residues long. The chain's CDR3 is CASSLWGTLTYNEQFF. In DNA form, the CDR3 reads TGTGCCAGCAGTTTATGGGGGACTCTGACCTACAATGAGCAGTTCTTC.

At least ten counts were recorded for this clone. The V call is TRBV30, the J call TRBJ2-1; 10 nucleotides agree with TRBD2. This CDR3 comprises 15 residues. From germline, CDR1 is GTSNPN and CDR2 SVGIG (reference sequence). The J segment lost 2 bases and the V segment lost 1 base, leaving 2 bases of the junction unmatched. CDR3 region: CAWSAGTSAYNEQFF. The DNA for the CDR3 is TGTGCCTGGAGTGCCGGGACTAGCGCCTACAATGAGCAGTTCTTC.

This clone occurred many times. The gene calls are TRBV4-1 and TRBJ2-5; possibly TRBD1 for D (5 bases). The V end was cut by 0 bases, the J end by 0 bases, with 8 bases between. CDR1 is MGHRA and CDR2 is YSYEKL in the germline V gene. The CDR3 loop spans 15 amino acids. DNA of the CDR3: TGCGCCAGCAGCCAAGATCACAGGTACCAAGAGACCCAGTACTTC. Its protein product is CASSQDHRYQETQYF.

The sample holds many counts of this clone. The V call is TRBV6-5, the J call TRBJ1-1, with D maybe TRBD1 (6 bases). With 2 bases removed from V and 6 bases from J, the gap between germline ends came to 19 bases. The CDR3 has 16 residues. The V gene's germline CDR1 is MNHEY and CDR2 SVGAGI. CDR3 amino acids: CASSYRPIYRDPEAFF. The CDR3 DNA reads TGTGCCAGCAGTTACCGGCCTATTTACAGGGACCCTGAAGCTTTCTTT.

This clone was detected many times. The chain couples TRBV6-1 to TRBJ2-1, with 8 bases fitting TRBD1. Germline CDR1 reads MNHNS; CDR2 reads SASEGT. With V trimmed by 6 bases and J by 4 bases, 5 bases remained unmatched. This CDR3 has 14 residues. The CDR3 sequence is CASRRQGQYNEQFF. The CDR3 nucleotides are TGTGCCAGCAGAAGACAGGGGCAATACAATGAGCAGTTCTTC.

This clone was detected ten times or more. The chain carries TRBV5-1 and TRBJ1-1, with D possibly matching TRBD1 (5 bases). Germline CDR1 reads SGHRS; CDR2 reads YFSETQ. This CDR3 has 14 amino acids. The ends were cut back, 5 bases at V and 0 bases at J, with 11 bases in the middle. CDR3 residues: CASRQDRMNTEAFF. The CDR3 DNA reads as TGCGCCAGCAGACAAGACAGAATGAACACTGAAGCTTTCTTT.

This clone was seen at least ten times. The chain couples TRBV7-8 to TRBJ1-2; D remains ambiguous. Trimming pared 1 base from V and 6 bases from J, leaving 9 bases between. The CDR3 extends over 13 amino acids. The germline CDR1 and CDR2 sequences are SGHVS and FQNEAQ. The CDR3 reads CASSLDRRDGYTF. CDR3 in DNA: TGTGCCAGCAGCTTAGATAGGCGGGATGGCTACACCTTC. Complete variable domain (other parts from reference TRBV7-8 and TRBJ1-2): GAGVSQSPRYKVAKRGQDVALRCDPISGHVSLFWYQQALGQGPEFLTYFQNEAQLDKSGLPSDRFFAERPEGSVSTLKIQRTQQEDSAVYLCASSLDRRDGYTFGSGTRLTVV.

This clone showed up many times. The chain joins TRBV4-2 to TRBJ1-5; no firm D call. The CDR3 covers 14 residues. The V gene lost 0 bases and the J gene lost 6 bases, with 9 bases spanning the gap. Germline assignment: CDR1 LGHNA and CDR2 YNFKEQ. CDR3 sequence reads: CASSQDLGIQPQHF. The CDR3 nucleotides read TGTGCCAGCAGCCAAGATCTCGGGATTCAGCCCCAGCATTTT.

This clone was observed at least ten times. The chain is built from TRBV18 and TRBJ2-7; D not resolved. This CDR3 has 14 residues. Germline lookup yields CDR1 KGHSH and CDR2 LQKENI. V was trimmed by 1 base and J by 3 bases, leaving 10 bases between them. Here the CDR3 DNA reads TGTGCCAGCTCACCACTTCCGGGTGGCTACGAGCAGTACTTC. Translation: CASSPLPGGYEQYF. Together with reference TRBV18 and TRBJ2-7, the CDR3 gives the full variable domain: NAGVMQNPRHLVRRRGQEARLRCSPMKGHSHVYWYRQLPEEGLKFMVYLQKENIIDESGMPKERFSAEFPKEGPSILRIQQVVRGDSAAYFCASSPLPGGYEQYFGPGTRLTVT.

This clone was seen a few times. The chain couples TRBV25-1 to TRBJ2-5; TRBD2 aligns across 7 bases. The J call is doubtful: the DNA matches TRBJ2-7 better. CDR1 is MGHDK and CDR2 is SYGVNS in the germline V gene. This CDR3 comprises 15 residues. The CDR3 sequence: CASSESPGLGYEQYF. The CDR3 nucleotides read TGTGCCAGCAGTGAATCTCCCGGACTAGGTTACGAGCAGTACTTC.

In its sample, this clone was seen many times. This CDR3 reads CASSPGTGYNEQFF. CDR3 sequence (DNA): TGTGCCAGCAGCCCCGGGACAGGGTACAATGAGCAGTTCTTC. The chain has TRBV7-7 and TRBJ2-1, with 9 bases identical to TRBD1. In germline, CDR1 is SSHAT, CDR2 FNYEAQ (reference sequence). Trimming at V came to 5 bases and at J to 4 bases, leaving 3 bases not matched to a gene. This CDR3 has 14 amino acids.

This clone appeared many times. The CDR3 nucleotides read TGCGCCAGCAGCTTGTCGGGAGGCAATGAGCAGTTCTTC. Amino acid sequence: CASSLSGGNEQFF. V is TRBV5-1 and J is TRBJ2-1; 7 bases fit TRBD2. The CDR3 spans 13 residues. J gave up 6 bases and V 1 base, and 1 base lay outside the gene matches. The germline V gene has CDR1 SGHRS and CDR2 YFSETQ.

This clone occurred many times. The V gene is TRBV7-9, the J gene TRBJ2-5; TRBD2 matches at 7 bases. Germline values: CDR1 SEHNR, CDR2 FQNEAQ (reference sequence). This CDR3 comprises 14 residues. V trimming: 5 bases; J trimming: 9 bases; junction bases outside the gene matches: 12. CDR3 region: CASSQTGGVGAQYF. CDR3 sequence (DNA): TGTGCCAGCAGCCAGACTGGGGGGGTCGGGGCCCAGTACTTC.

This clone was seen repeatedly, ten times or more. This sequence joins TRBV5-1 and TRBJ1-1; TRBD1 is a possible D gene (5 bases). This CDR3 region has 17 residues. The germline CDR1 and CDR2 sequences are SGHRS and YFSETQ. Trimming removed 4 bases at V and 1 base at J, with 20 bases between. CDR3 in amino acids: CASSPGGGQHSNTEAFF. CDR3 bases: TGCGCCAGCAGCCCCGGTGGTGGACAACACTCGAACACTGAAGCTTTCTTT.

This clone has a count of ten or more. The chain employs TRBV10-2 and TRBJ1-5, with TRBD1 identical over 10 bases. CDR1 WSHSY and CDR2 SAAADI come from the germline V gene. V lost 10 bases to trimming and J lost 5 bases; unmatched junction nucleotides: 8. The CDR3 runs to 14 residues. This chain's CDR3 is CATLMGTGDQPQHF. CDR3 bases: TGCGCCACCTTGATGGGGACAGGGGATCAGCCCCAGCATTTT.

The sample holds a few counts of this clone. This chain links TRBV7-2 with TRBJ2-5; 8 bases are a match to TRBD1. The J call may not be correct, given that the DNA end is closer to TRBJ2-7. The CDR3 extends over 14 amino acids. The germline V gene has CDR1 SGHTA and CDR2 FQGNSA. CDR3 region: CASSFTGGPYEQYF. The DNA for the CDR3 is TGTGCCAGCAGTTTCACAGGGGGTCCCTACGAGCAGTACTTC.

This clone has a count of ten or more. The rearrangement joins TRBV27 to TRBJ2-1; maybe TRBD2 (6 bases). The V end was cut by 0 bases, the J end by 4 bases, with 13 bases between. The CDR3 runs 16 residues. Germline V gene data show CDR1 as MNHEY and CDR2 as SMNVEV (reference sequence). As DNA, the CDR3 is TGTGCCAGCAGTTTATCGGAGGGCTTCTCATACAATGAGCAGTTCTTC. Encoded protein: CASSLSEGFSYNEQFF.

In this sample, this clone turned up many times. The chain uses TRBV19 and TRBJ1-2; tentatively, D is TRBD1 (6 bases). The length of the CDR3 is 15 residues. Per the germline V gene, CDR1 is LNHDA and CDR2 is SQIVND (reference sequence). Trimming stripped 5 bases from V and 3 bases from J, with 16 bases between. The CDR3 spells CASSPTGRDYYGYTF. In DNA form, the CDR3 reads TGTGCCAGTAGTCCCACAGGGAGGGACTACTATGGCTACACCTTC.

Ten or more counts support this clone. The chain links TRBV28 to TRBJ2-1; D is ambiguous. The length of the CDR3 is 14 residues. The V gene lost 2 bases and the J gene lost 4 bases, with 9 bases spanning the gap. The germline CDR1 and CDR2 sequences are MDHEN and SYDVKM. This CDR3 is CASSLVRRYNEQFF. CDR3 nucleotides: TGTGCCAGCAGTTTAGTTCGGCGGTACAATGAGCAGTTCTTC.

This clone occurred many times. The J gene is TRBJ2-7, the V gene TRBV6-5; 10 bases fit TRBD1. The CDR3 sequence is 14 residues long. The germline gives CDR1 MNHEY, CDR2 SVGAGI. J lost 7 bases, V lost 2 bases, and 5 bases had no gene match. The CDR3, as DNA: TGTGCCAGCAGTTACCGGACAGGGGGGGATGAGCAGTACTTC. Translated: CASSYRTGGDEQYF.

The table lists this clone with many counts. This sequence joins TRBV7-2 and TRBJ2-5, with 7 bases that match TRBD1. After removal of 1 base from V and 7 bases from J, the junction contained 6 bases not matched to a gene. Germline CDR1 is SGHTA and CDR2 is FQGNSA. There are 14 residues in the CDR3. Written as DNA, the CDR3 is TGTGCCAGCAGCTTAGAAGGGGGCGAGGTGACCCAGTACTTC. This encodes CASSLEGGEVTQYF.

This clone appeared many times. The J gene is TRBJ1-1, the V gene TRBV5-1, with D perhaps matching TRBD1 (6 bases). CDR1 is SGHRS, CDR2 YFSETQ, per germline. This CDR3 comprises 12 residues. Trimming removed 0 bases from V and 7 bases from J, with 7 bases in between. The CDR3 is CASSLDRDEAFF. The CDR3 DNA reads TGCGCCAGCAGCTTGGACAGGGATGAAGCTTTCTTT.

At least ten counts were recorded for this clone. The rearrangement joins TRBV4-1 to TRBJ2-5, with TRBD1 identical over 7 bases. Per the germline V gene, CDR1 is MGHRA and CDR2 is YSYEKL. The V segment lost 0 bases and the J segment 1 base; nucleotides outside the gene matches: 5. The CDR3 is 16 amino acids. The DNA for the CDR3 is TGCGCCAGCAGCCAAGATCGGGGACAGTTCCAAGAGACCCAGTACTTC. Translated, it gives CASSQDRGQFQETQYF.

This clone was recorded many times. The rearrangement joins TRBV4-1 to TRBJ2-7; 8 bases map to TRBD1. Trimming took 2 bases from V and 3 from J; bases not matched to a gene: 9. CDR1 is MGHRA and CDR2 is YSYEKL in the germline V gene. The CDR3 spans 16 residues. The CDR3 sequence: CASSQRILTGGYEQYF. The CDR3 DNA reads TGCGCCAGCAGCCAACGTATTCTTACAGGGGGCTACGAGCAGTACTTC.

There are many counts of this clone. The chain uses TRBV2 and TRBJ2-2; D remains ambiguous. V dropped 8 bases and J dropped 3 bases, with 4 bases sitting between them. Germline V gives CDR1 SNHLY, CDR2 FYNNEI. This CDR3 comprises 11 residues. The CDR3 nucleotides read TGTGCCAGCGCGTACACCGGGGAGCTGTTTTTT. Translated, it gives CASAYTGELFF.

In its sample, this clone was seen many times. The CDR3 spells CASSRTEKLFF. CDR3 in DNA: TGTGCCAGCAGCCGGACAGAAAAACTGTTTTTT. The V and J genes are TRBV7-9 and TRBJ1-4, with a tentative D call TRBD1 (5 bases). CDR1 and CDR2 (germline): SEHNR, FQNEAQ (reference sequence). The CDR3 totals 11 residues. Trimming took 5 bases from V and 8 from J, leaving 6 bases between them.